These T cell receptor beta chains were read from a single sample in a study of cytomegalovirus exposure and HLA in healthy donors. Assay used: immunoSEQ multiplex PCR; TCRdb lists only in-frame clones, some missing. This sample has about 130,000 clones, with 70% to 85% found just once. The sample taken for sequencing was PBMCs. The receptors here all came from a boy under 18 in good health and CMV-seronegative. The CDR3 runs from the conserved cysteine through the conserved F or W. Fields, in order: clone size, D gene, J gene, V gene, CDR3 DNA, CDR3 protein. The D gene is left open where the match is weak. Not all rows give a size; the values are once, few, many and, for expanded clones, a class.

clone size: NA
D gene: NA
J gene: TRBJ2-7
V gene: TRBV5-4
CDR3 DNA: TGTGCCAGCAGCCTACAGGGCTCCTACGAGCAGTACTTC
CDR3 protein: CASSLQGSYEQYF

clone size: NA
D gene: TRBD1
J gene: TRBJ2-1
V gene: TRBV25-1
CDR3 DNA: TGTGCCAGCAGTGGGACAGGGCCCCAGAACAATGAGCAGTTCTTC
CDR3 protein: CASSGTGPQNNEQFF

clone size: few
D gene: NA
J gene: TRBJ2-4
V gene: TRBV6-1
CDR3 DNA: TGTGCCAGCAGTGAAGGCCGCGGAGGATACCTGGACATTCAGTACTTC
CDR3 protein: CASSEGRGGYLDIQYF

clone size: NA
D gene: NA
J gene: TRBJ2-2
V gene: TRBV4-2
CDR3 DNA: TGTGCCAGCAGCCGCGGGACCCAGTCCGGGGAGCTGTTTTTT
CDR3 protein: CASSRGTQSGELFF

clone size: NA
D gene: NA
J gene: TRBJ1-2
V gene: TRBV7-9
CDR3 DNA: TGTGCCAGCAGCCCGCCGGGACACCCTAGTATTACCTTC
CDR3 protein: CASSPPGHPSITF

clone size: NA
D gene: TRBD2
J gene: TRBJ2-7
V gene: TRBV6-5
CDR3 DNA: TGTGCCAGCAGCGTCGGGACTAGCGGGCGGTACGAGCAGTACTTC
CDR3 protein: CASSVGTSGRYEQYF

clone size: NA
D gene: TRBD1
J gene: TRBJ1-2
V gene: TRBV18
CDR3 DNA: TGTGCCAGCTCTACCGGACAGGGGAGGATTGATGGCTACACCTTC
CDR3 protein: CASSTGQGRIDGYTF

clone size: NA
D gene: TRBD1
J gene: TRBJ2-7
V gene: TRBV2
CDR3 DNA: TGTGCCAGCAGCGGACAGGTGGGGACGTACGAGCAGTACTTC
CDR3 protein: CASSGQVGTYEQYF

clone size: NA
D gene: TRBD1
J gene: TRBJ1-2
V gene: TRBV7-9
CDR3 DNA: TGTGCCAGCAGCTCCAGACAGGGGGGTTATGGCTACACCTTC
CDR3 protein: CASSSRQGGYGYTF

clone size: NA
D gene: NA
J gene: TRBJ1-5
V gene: TRBV2
CDR3 DNA: TGTGCCAGCACCACCACAGAGTATAGCAATCAGCCCCAGCATTTT
CDR3 protein: CASTTTEYSNQPQHF

clone size: NA
D gene: NA
J gene: TRBJ2-1
V gene: TRBV19
CDR3 DNA: TGTGCCAGTAGTATCAGCCAGGTTTTAGATGAGCAGTTCTTC
CDR3 protein: CASSISQVLDEQFF

clone size: NA
D gene: TRBD1
J gene: TRBJ1-4
V gene: TRBV5-1
CDR3 DNA: TGCGCCAGCAGTCACCAGGGGGGACTGGCTAATGAAAAACTGTTTTTT
CDR3 protein: CASSHQGGLANEKLFF

clone size: NA
D gene: TRBD1
J gene: TRBJ1-4
V gene: TRBV6-6
CDR3 DNA: TGTGCCAGCAGCCGCGGACAGGGGAATGAAAAACTGTTTTTT
CDR3 protein: CASSRGQGNEKLFF

clone size: NA
D gene: NA
J gene: TRBJ2-4
V gene: TRBV27
CDR3 DNA: TGTGCCAGCAGTCCGACAGGTTGGGACAAAAACATTCAGTACTTC
CDR3 protein: CASSPTGWDKNIQYF